The 2 T cell receptor beta chains reported below all come from one sample, sequenced in a study of T cells in Graves' hyperthyroidism and ophthalmopathy. It was RNA transcripts that yielded the amplified TCR beta CDR3 regions. During a first-round RT-PCR of the TCR CDR3, the HTBI primer set was used. TCRdb fed the multiplex PCR reads into MiXCR, producing one record per CDR3 protein. In the table there are 410,000 or so distinct CDR3 sequences, roughly 14% of which are singletons. Sequencing used blood. The receptors derive from a man aged 18-30 years with Graves' ophthalmopathy.

This clonotype was detected ten times or more. The chain is built from TRBV2 and TRBJ2-6; tentatively, D is TRBD1 (6 bases). The germline gives CDR1 SNHLY, CDR2 FYNNEI. The CDR3 extends over 16 amino acids. The ends were cut back, 7 bases at V and 2 bases at J, with 15 bases in the middle. CDR3 sequence: CASNQGSGAGANVLTF. For the CDR3, the DNA is TGTGCCAGCAATCAGGGGTCCGGAGCTGGGGCCAACGTCCTGACTTTC.

This clonotype has at least ten counts. V and J are TRBV12-3 or TRBV12-4 and TRBJ1-5; D uncertain. The CDR3 totals 15 residues. V was clipped by 5 bases and J by 0 bases, with 11 bases between them. CDR3 amino acids: CASSLDTNSNQPQHF. The CDR3 DNA follows: TGTGCCAGCAGTCTTGACACCAATAGCAATCAGCCCCAGCATTTT.